What follows are 13 T cell receptor beta chains derived from one specimen sequenced in a study of graft-versus-host responses after intestinal transplantation. Their target antigens are unknown. Clones were sequenced by immunoSEQ multiplex PCR, and TCRdb holds only the in-frame ones, with some missing. The sample has 140,000 or so clones; around 90% are singletons. Sequences were derived from unstimulated CD4+ T cells sorted from spleen or lymph node cells, sampled before intestinal transplant. The origin of the receptors is a human donor who received an intestinal transplant.

The genes are TRBV6-1 and TRBJ2-7, with unresolved D. Between the trimmed V and J ends, which lost 6 bases and 3 bases, there was a span of 6 bases. The germline gives CDR1 MNHNS, CDR2 SASEGT. The CDR3 loop spans 11 amino acids. The CDR3 bases are TGTGCCAGCAGGAGCCTCTACGAGCAGTACTTC. Its translation is CASRSLYEQYF.

The V and J genes are TRBV12-5 and TRBJ2-2; 8 nucleotides match TRBD1. The CDR3 loop spans 15 amino acids. Germline CDR1 reads LGHNT; CDR2 reads FRNRAP. J lost 5 bases, V lost 4 bases, and 6 bases had no gene match. The CDR3 DNA reads TGTGCTAGTGGTTCTGGACAGGGTGTGACCGGGGAGCTGTTTTTT. It codes for CASGSGQGVTGELFF.

The chain carries TRBV9 and TRBJ2-1; D might be TRBD2 (5 bases). The V end lost 6 bases, the J end lost 5 bases, and 12 bases lay between the germline ends. This CDR3 has 13 residues. The germline CDR1 and CDR2 sequences are SGDLS and YYNGEE. CDR3 coding DNA: TGTGCCAGCAACTCGGAGGTCCACAATGAGCAGTTCTTC. This codes for CASNSEVHNEQFF.

The rearrangement links TRBV28 to TRBJ1-5, with TRBD1 matching 8 bases. Germline trimming cut 8 bases from V and 4 bases from J; bases unmatched to any gene: 4. Germline assignment: CDR1 MDHEN and CDR2 SYDVKM. The CDR3 sequence is 13 residues long. The CDR3, as DNA: TGTGCCAGCTCGGACAGGGCGAATCAGCCCCAGCATTTT. It translates to CASSDRANQPQHF.

Concerning this clone itself: A junction end diverges from the germline sequence, so it may reflect a read error. The rearrangement joins TRBV28 to TRBJ1-1; D not certain. This CDR3 contains 14 residues. CDR1 and CDR2 from the germline V gene are MDHEN and SYDVKM. The CDR3 loop reads CASTLGLSNTEAFF. CDR3 DNA: TGTGCCAGCACTTTAGGACTCTCGAACACTGAAGCTTTCTTT.

The chain recombines TRBV27 with TRBJ2-7; D tentatively fits TRBD1 or TRBD2 (5 bases each). V lost 6 bases and J lost 5, with 11 bases in between. The CDR3 covers 12 residues. Germline CDR1 reads MNHEY; CDR2 reads SMNVEV (reference sequence). The CDR3 spells CASSRGRDEQYF. DNA for the CDR3: TGTGCCAGCAGCCGGGGCAGGGACGAGCAGTACTTC.

The rearrangement joins TRBV14 to TRBJ2-5; no firm D call. Germline V CDR1 and CDR2: SGHDN, FVKESK. V was trimmed by 0 bases and J by 11 bases, leaving 13 bases between them. CDR3 length: 13 amino acids. CDR3 amino acids: CASSQDLPVQQYF. In DNA, the CDR3 is TGTGCCAGCAGCCAAGATCTTCCAGTTCAGCAGTACTTC.

The rearrangement joins TRBV9 to TRBJ1-3; D might be TRBD1 (6 bases). V was cut by 1 base and J by 0 bases, with 14 bases left in between. The CDR3 extends over 17 amino acids. Per germline, CDR1 SGDLS and CDR2 YYNGEE. This CDR3 is CASSVTEQGYSGNTIYF. DNA for the CDR3: TGTGCCAGCAGCGTAACCGAACAGGGTTACTCTGGAAACACCATATATTTT.

This chain connects TRBV6-1 to TRBJ2-7; TRBD1 agrees at 8 bases. The CDR3 is made up of 17 amino acids. Germline V lookup: CDR1 MNHNS, CDR2 SASEGT. J gave up 1 base and V 3 bases, and 11 bases lay outside the gene matches. CDR3 nucleotide sequence: TGTGCCAGCAGTGATGCCGGCCCCGGGACAGGATCCTACGAGCAGTACTTC. Its protein product is CASSDAGPGTGSYEQYF.

V gene TRBV5-1 combines with J gene TRBJ2-3; 13 positions agree with TRBD2. The trim removed 4 bases at V and 5 bases at J, leaving 13 bases unmatched. This CDR3 contains 18 residues. From germline, CDR1 is SGHRS and CDR2 YFSETQ. CDR3 DNA: TGCGCCAGCAGCCCGGGGGTACTAGCGGGAGGGAAGAGAGATACGCAGTATTTT. It is translated as CASSPGVLAGGKRDTQYF.

The chain recombines TRBV7-8 with TRBJ2-1, with D unclear. Between the trimmed V and J ends, which lost 7 bases and 4 bases, there was a span of 14 bases. The length of the CDR3 is 14 residues. CDR1 is SGHVS and CDR2 is FQNEAQ in the germline V gene. The CDR3 sequence is CASIAKIAYNEQFF. CDR3 nucleotide sequence: TGTGCCAGCATCGCTAAGATAGCTTACAATGAGCAGTTCTTC.

The gene calls are TRBV2 and TRBJ1-4; no clear D. Germline CDR1 and CDR2: SNHLY and FYNNEI. Between the trimmed V and J ends, which lost 6 bases and 6 bases, there was a span of 14 bases. This CDR3 region has 14 residues. CDR3 loop: CASSGRLEDEKLFF. The DNA for the CDR3 is TGTGCCAGCAGCGGTAGACTGGAGGATGAAAAACTGTTTTTT.

V usage is TRBV10-3 and J usage is TRBJ2-7, with D perhaps TRBD1 or TRBD2 (7 bases each). Trimming took off 6 bases at V and 1 base at J, with 19 bases between the two ends. The CDR3 runs to 16 residues. CDR1 and CDR2 from the germline V gene are ENHRY and SYGVKD. CDR3 loop: CAIRGGPGTVSYEQYF. In DNA, the CDR3 is TGTGCCATCAGGGGGGGGCCCGGGACAGTATCCTACGAGCAGTACTTC.